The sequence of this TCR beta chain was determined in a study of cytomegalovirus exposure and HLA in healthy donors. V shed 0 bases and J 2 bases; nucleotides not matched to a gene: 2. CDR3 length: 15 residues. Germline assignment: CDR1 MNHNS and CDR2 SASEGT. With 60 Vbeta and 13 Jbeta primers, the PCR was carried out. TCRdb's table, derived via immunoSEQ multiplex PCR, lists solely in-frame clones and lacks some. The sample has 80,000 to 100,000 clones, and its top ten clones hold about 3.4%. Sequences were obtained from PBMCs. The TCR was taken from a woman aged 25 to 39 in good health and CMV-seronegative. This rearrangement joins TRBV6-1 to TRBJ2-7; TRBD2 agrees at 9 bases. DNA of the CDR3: TGTGCCAGCAGTGAAGCGCGGGGGGGGACCTACGAGCAGTACTTC. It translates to CASSEARGGTYEQYF.